This T cell receptor beta chain was retrieved from a study of vaccination effects on CD4 cells after COVID-19. Study background: In the ViraFEST assay, antigen-specific CD4+ clonotypes were identified by expansion after peptide-pool stimulation.

Of note for this clone: Its antigen is undetermined.

The culture ran for approximately 10 days, and then CD4+ T cells were isolated. A PCR test confirmed that the person had SARS-CoV-2 infection between March and December 2020. As their vaccination, participants received two doses of either BNT162b2 or mRNA-1273. Some clones are missing from TCRdb's copy, which holds only in-frame ones; the method was immunoSEQ multiplex PCR. The top ten hold approximately 3.8% of the sample, which has tens of thousands of clones, approximately 82% seen once. The sequence was collected from a human donor who had a prior SARS-CoV-2 infection. The sample consisted of CD4+ T cells from PBMCs cultured without peptide, taken after COVID-19 vaccination.

The CDR3 region is CASSLFNGYTF. The CDR3 bases are TGTGCCAGCAGCTTGTTTAATGGCTACACCTTC. The V and J genes are TRBV5-6 and TRBJ1-2; D uncertain. Germline lookup yields CDR1 SGHDT and CDR2 YYEEEE. Trimming shortened V by 1 base and J by 6 bases, and 4 bases separated the two germline ends. This CDR3 is 11 amino acids long.